What follows are 4 T cell receptor beta chains derived from one specimen sequenced in a study of T cell changes during pregnancy in multiple sclerosis (dated by TCRdb to about 2019). Libraries were constructed by the immunoSEQ multiplex PCR assay. TCRdb carries this immuneACCESS record with in-frame sequences only. Its versions omit some clonotypes, under half of them owing to an unresolved V gene in the studies checked, with the rest unexplained. The sample table shows 93,000 or so clones, and about 90% are seen once. Clones ranked in the top ten supply more than 0.85% of the sample. Source: peripheral blood, taken after pregnancy. These receptors were obtained from a female donor with multiple sclerosis, enrolled in a pregnancy study.

This chain uses TRBV6-1 with TRBJ1-1, with D possibly matching TRBD1 (6 bases). V lost 0 bases, J lost 4 bases, and 9 bases lay in between. The CDR3 loop spans 14 amino acids. The germline V gene has CDR1 MNHNS and CDR2 SASEGT. This CDR3 reads CASSEARGGTEAFF. The DNA of the CDR3 is TGTGCCAGCAGTGAAGCGAGGGGGGGCACTGAAGCTTTCTTT.

The chain couples TRBV2 to TRBJ2-7; maybe TRBD2 (5 bases). Trimming stripped 7 bases from V and 3 bases from J, with 10 bases between. In germline, CDR1 is SNHLY, CDR2 FYNNEI. The CDR3 runs 12 residues. Here the CDR3 reads CASKDFFYEQYF. CDR3 bases: TGTGCCAGCAAGGACTTTTTCTACGAGCAGTACTTC.

This clone was observed once. In DNA form, the CDR3 reads TGCGCCAGCAGCTTGCGGTCGACAGGGACGAACAATGAGCAGTTCTTC. The encoded protein is CASSLRSTGTNNEQFF. J is TRBJ2-1 and V is TRBV5-1, with TRBD1 identical over 7 bases. The length of the CDR3 is 16 residues. Per the germline V gene, CDR1 is SGHRS and CDR2 is YFSETQ. Unmatched junction bases numbered 9, after V lost 1 base and J lost 5 bases.

The chain combines TRBV29-1 with TRBJ2-7; TRBD1 agrees at 9 bases. Germline V CDR1 and CDR2: SQVTM, ANQGSEA. The CDR3 has 11 residues. The junction had 2 bases not matched to a gene; V was cut back by 6 bases and J by 5 bases. This CDR3 reads CSVDRGHEQYF. CDR3 DNA: TGCAGCGTGGACAGGGGCCACGAGCAGTACTTC.